The present T cell receptor (beta chain) was sequenced within a study of cytomegalovirus exposure and HLA in healthy donors. Overall study context: Researchers found that under 90% of 350 to 500 genotyped donors fell within the Caucasian-associated ancestry cluster. General study findings and limits: In vitro data verified a few CMV-associated chains as specific for CMV antigens.

About this clone itself: Its antigen is not identified.

The V end was cut by 6 bases, the J end by 8 bases, with 16 bases between. The CDR3 covers 13 residues. Germline-derived CDR1 and CDR2 are MNHEY and SVGAGI. The PCR used 60 Vbeta and 13 Jbeta primers. Method: immunoSEQ multiplex PCR; TCRdb's copy keeps in-frame clones and lacks some. This table holds about 120,000 clones, around 80% found once. The sequenced sample consisted of PBMCs. This rearrangement joins TRBV6-5 to TRBJ1-2, with no clear D. This TCR came from a woman under 30 in good health and CMV-seropositive. In DNA form, the CDR3 reads TGTGCCAGCAGCAGACACGGTGGGCGCGGCTACACCTTC. Amino acid sequence: CASSRHGGRGYTF.